This T cell receptor (beta chain) was obtained from a study of vaccination effects on CD4 cells after COVID-19. Study summary: Sequencing was preceded by expansion of antigen-specific CD4+ T cells with viral peptide pools in the ViraFEST assay. Study-wide points: The study found marked clonal contraction of infection- and vaccine-induced clones late after vaccination.

After less than twelve days in culture, the CD4+ T cells were isolated. Infection dated between March and December 2020, before the Alpha, Beta and Delta variants reached the United States. All participants had two doses of either the BNT162b2 or mRNA-1273 vaccine. Cells had half their medium changed to IL-2 medium on days 3 and 7. Concerning this clone: Antigen: not known.

V shed 3 bases and J 8 bases; nucleotides not matched to a gene: 10. The CDR3 spans 16 residues. The germline CDR1 and CDR2 sequences are LGHDT and YNNKEL (reference sequence). Produced via immunoSEQ multiplex PCR; TCRdb's table is partial and in-frame only. The sample has tens of thousands of clones; around 76% are singletons. This TCR came from a human donor who had a prior SARS-CoV-2 infection. Sequencing used CD4+ T cells from PBMCs cultured without peptide, obtained after COVID-19 vaccination. The rearrangement joins TRBV3-1 (or the pseudogene TRBV3-2) to TRBJ2-1, with 10 nucleotides matching TRBD2. The CDR3 sequence is CASSHLSGGGLYEQFF. In nucleotides, the CDR3 is TGTGCCAGCAGCCACCTAAGCGGGGGGGGCTTATATGAGCAGTTCTTC.